This T cell receptor (beta chain) appears in the sequencing data of a study of shared clonotypes between healthy human individuals. Remarks on this clone: Its antigen is undetermined.

Sequenced by immunoSEQ multiplex PCR; TCRdb stores in-frame clones only, minus some. The sample has roughly 1,000,000 clones, around three quarters seen once; the top ten hold approximately 0.5%. Study-level points and caveats: Limitation of the genetic and exposure-history diversity represented came from the few donors. Among non-shared clonotypes, generation probabilities were lower than among those shared by all four donors.

The J segment lost 2 bases and the V segment lost 5 bases, leaving 6 bases of the junction unmatched. Germline CDR1 is ENHRY and CDR2 is SYGVKD. The CDR3 is made up of 15 amino acids. The sample comprised memory CD4+ T cells from PBMCs. The subset here: CD45RA-negative fraction. The chain carries TRBV10-3 and TRBJ2-1; 7 bases match TRBD2. The clonotype was recovered from a man aged 18 to 35 in good health. Some clones in this sample may be carry-over from other donors' samples. CDR3 nucleotide sequence: TGTGCCATCAGTCCCAGCGGGAACCCCTACAATGAGCAGTTCTTC. As protein: CAISPSGNPYNEQFF.